The 21 T cell receptor beta chains below all came from one sample that was sequenced in a study of T-cell memory formation after mild COVID-19. TCRdb used MiXCR to reprocess the 5' RACE reads, holding one entry per CDR3 protein. The table shows roughly 450,000 distinct CDR3 sequences, with roughly 18% occurring only once. The specimen was PBMCs or a T cell subset sorted from them (not recorded which). These receptors were taken from an adult woman who had mild COVID-19 (a few samples of this study predate the infection). Cell type and time point are not known.

The chain carries TRBV6-6 and TRBJ1-3; unclear D gene. Trimming cost V 8 bases and J 1 base, with 3 bases left between them. CDR1 MNHNY and CDR2 SVGAGI come from the germline V gene (reference sequence). The CDR3 runs to 11 residues. The CDR3 nucleotides read TGTGCCAGCCAGTCTGGAAACACCATATATTTT. Protein sequence: CASQSGNTIYF.

This clonotype was seen a handful of times. This rearrangement joins TRBV28 to TRBJ2-7, with D maybe TRBD2 (5 bases). The CDR3 runs to 14 residues. Germline V lookup: CDR1 MDHEN, CDR2 SYDVKM. V was clipped by 8 bases and J by 2 bases, with 16 bases between them. CDR3 in DNA: TGTGCCAGCTGTGCCTCAGGAGGAACCTACGAGCAGTACTTC. It is translated as CASCASGGTYEQYF.

This sequence joins TRBV6-6 and TRBJ2-3; perhaps TRBD1 as D (6 bases). V dropped 6 bases and J dropped 4 bases, with 14 bases sitting between them. Germline CDR1 MNHNY, CDR2 SVGAGI (reference sequence). This CDR3 is built from 14 residues. DNA of the CDR3: TGTGCCAGCAGCCAGGGGATCGGATCAGATACGCAGTATTTT. Residues: CASSQGIGSDTQYF.

This clonotype was observed a few times. The rearrangement joins TRBV4-2 to TRBJ2-7; 13 nucleotides match TRBD2. With 4 bases clipped from V and 4 bases from J, the junction kept 4 bases outside the gene matches. The length of the CDR3 is 15 residues. Germline CDR1 reads LGHNA; CDR2 reads YNFKEQ. DNA for the CDR3: TGTGCCAGCAGCCCAACTAGCGGGGGGGTGTACGAGCAGTACTTC. It specifies CASSPTSGGVYEQYF.

This rearrangement joins TRBV14 to TRBJ2-7; perhaps TRBD1 as D (6 bases). Germline-derived CDR1 and CDR2 are SGHDN and FVKESK. V lost 0 bases to trimming and J lost 0 bases, with 15 bases between them. CDR3 length equals 17 residues. CDR3 nucleotides: TGTGCCAGCAGCCAAGAGTTAAGGGGGTCTAGCTCCTACGAGCAGTACTTC. Its protein product is CASSQELRGSSSYEQYF.

The V gene is TRBV29-1, the J gene TRBJ2-7, with 9 bases that match TRBD1. CDR3 length: 13 amino acids. The trim removed 8 bases at V and 5 bases at J, leaving 10 bases unmatched. Germline V lookup: CDR1 SQVTM, CDR2 ANQGSEA. The CDR3: CSFGQGIGHEQYF. CDR3 in DNA: TGCAGCTTTGGACAGGGGATCGGTCACGAGCAGTACTTC.

This clonotype was seen more than once but under ten times. The chain uses TRBV6-5 and TRBJ1-4, with D possibly TRBD1 on 6 matching bases. The V end lost 6 bases, the J end lost 5 bases, and 13 bases lay between the germline ends. Germline CDR1 and CDR2: MNHEY and SVGAGI. The CDR3 has 14 amino acids. This CDR3 reads CASRNRALNEKLFF. DNA for the CDR3: TGTGCCAGCAGGAACAGGGCCCTCAATGAAAAACTGTTTTTT.

The genes are TRBV24-1 and TRBJ1-1; the D is unclear. Looked up from germline, CDR1 is KGHDR and CDR2 is SFDVKD. The CDR3 extends over 13 amino acids. V lost 3 bases to trimming and J lost 5 bases, with 9 bases between them. The chain's CDR3 is CATSDPGGTEAFF. The DNA for the CDR3 is TGTGCCACCAGTGATCCGGGAGGAACTGAAGCTTTCTTT.

This clonotype was seen only a few times. The chain couples TRBV6-4 to TRBJ2-5; 11 bases fit TRBD2. Per germline, CDR1 MRHNA and CDR2 SNTAGT. CDR3 length equals 16 residues. The V segment lost 6 bases and the J segment 1 base; nucleotides outside the gene matches: 7. The CDR3: CASSATSGGSQETQYF. Written as DNA, the CDR3 is TGTGCCAGCAGCGCAACTAGCGGGGGCTCCCAAGAGACCCAGTACTTC.

In its sample, this clonotype was seen a few times. The chain couples TRBV5-1 to TRBJ1-2; 7 nucleotides agree with TRBD1. Germline V CDR1 and CDR2: SGHRS, YFSETQ. Trimming took 1 base from V and 6 from J; bases not matched to a gene: 12. The CDR3 is made up of 16 amino acids. Written as DNA, the CDR3 is TGCGCCAGCAGCTTGTTTGGGACAGAGTCGGCTAATGGCTACACCTTC. It yields the protein CASSLFGTESANGYTF.

In its sample, this clonotype was seen a few times. The chain is built from TRBV4-3 and TRBJ2-1, with TRBD2 identical over 8 bases. Per the germline V gene, CDR1 is LGHNA and CDR2 is YSLEER. The J segment lost 7 bases and the V segment lost 0 bases, leaving 11 bases of the junction unmatched. The CDR3 has 17 amino acids. The CDR3 region is CASSQDYLGLATNEQFF. The CDR3 DNA follows: TGCGCCAGCAGCCAAGATTACCTCGGACTAGCTACAAATGAGCAGTTCTTC.

This clonotype was detected a few times. This chain connects TRBV7-6 to TRBJ2-1; 9 bases fit TRBD2. The CDR3 is made up of 16 amino acids. With V trimmed by 6 bases and J by 2 bases, 8 bases remained unmatched. Per the germline V gene, CDR1 is SGHVS and CDR2 is FNYEAQ. CDR3 in amino acids: CASSPSGLATYNEQFF. CDR3 DNA sequence: TGTGCCAGCAGTCCCAGCGGACTAGCGACCTACAATGAGCAGTTCTTC.

A few counts support this clonotype. The V gene is TRBV7-2, the J gene TRBJ1-2, with D hard to call. This CDR3 contains 15 residues. CDR1 is SGHTA, CDR2 FQGNSA, per germline. Between the trimmed V and J ends, which lost 1 base and 5 bases, there was a span of 14 bases. This chain's CDR3 is CASSLESSLIYGYTF. For the CDR3, the DNA is TGTGCCAGCAGCTTAGAGAGCAGTTTGATTTATGGCTACACCTTC.

This rearrangement joins TRBV12-3 or TRBV12-4 to TRBJ1-2, with no clear D. The CDR3 loop spans 12 amino acids. Trimming took 5 bases from V and 7 from J, leaving 11 bases between them. CDR3 DNA: TGTGCCAGCAGTACCGCGGGTTTTGGCTACACCTTC. Amino acid sequence: CASSTAGFGYTF.

The table lists this clonotype with a few counts. This chain joins TRBV25-1 and TRBJ2-7; D gene unclear. CDR1 and CDR2 (germline): MGHDK, SYGVNS. Between the trimmed V and J ends, which lost 4 bases and 4 bases, there was a span of 5 bases. CDR3 length: 11 amino acids. The DNA for the CDR3 is TGTGCCAGCAGTGGGATGTACGAGCAGTACTTC. Protein: CASSGMYEQYF.

This clonotype was found a few times. The V call is TRBV18, the J call TRBJ2-3, with D hard to call. V shed 0 bases and J shed 4 bases, with 8 bases lying between them. This CDR3 contains 14 residues. Germline V lookup: CDR1 KGHSH, CDR2 LQKENI. CDR3 sequence (DNA): TGTGCCAGCTCACCACCGGGGATGGCAGATACGCAGTATTTT. Protein sequence: CASSPPGMADTQYF.

CDR3: CASWDAVNQAYEQYF. CDR3 in DNA: TGTGCCAGTTGGGACGCGGTCAACCAAGCCTACGAGCAGTACTTC. The rearrangement uses TRBV6-2 or TRBV6-3 and TRBJ2-7; D tentatively reads TRBD1 or TRBD2 (5 bases each). Trimming left V 9 bases short and J 2 bases short, with 20 bases between. Germline-derived CDR1 and CDR2 are MNHEY and SVGEGT. This CDR3 contains 15 residues.

This clonotype showed up just a few times. V usage is TRBV30 and J usage is TRBJ1-1; D is unclear. Trimming took off 1 base at V and 4 bases at J, with 7 bases between the two ends. Germline loops: CDR1 GTSNPN, CDR2 SVGIG (reference sequence). The CDR3 is made up of 12 amino acids. CDR3 region: CAWSAVFTEAFF. The CDR3 nucleotides read TGTGCCTGGAGTGCGGTTTTCACTGAAGCTTTCTTT.

This rearrangement joins TRBV3-1 to TRBJ1-5; D not resolved. This CDR3 is 14 amino acids long. Germline CDR1 and CDR2: LGHDT and YNNKEL (reference sequence). Trimming took off 0 bases at V and 2 bases at J, with 5 bases between the two ends. CDR3 coding DNA: TGTGCCAGCAGCCAAGAGACTGGCAATCAGCCCCAGCATTTT. Its protein is CASSQETGNQPQHF.

The rearrangement links TRBV29-1 to TRBJ2-3, with 9 bases aligning to TRBD1. CDR3 length equals 13 residues. CDR1 and CDR2 from the germline V gene are SQVTM and ANQGSEA. V lost 5 bases, J lost 5 bases, and 5 bases stayed unmatched. The CDR3 here is CSVSGQGRDTQYF. In nucleotides, the CDR3 is TGCAGCGTTTCGGGACAGGGAAGAGATACGCAGTATTTT.

The rearrangement uses TRBV5-1 and TRBJ2-1, with 9 positions matching TRBD1. The CDR3 extends over 13 amino acids. J lost 8 bases, V lost 2 bases, and 2 bases had no gene match. CDR1 SGHRS and CDR2 YFSETQ come from the germline V gene. CDR3 amino acids: CASSLQGAHEQFF. CDR3 bases: TGCGCCAGCAGCTTACAGGGGGCTCATGAGCAGTTCTTC.